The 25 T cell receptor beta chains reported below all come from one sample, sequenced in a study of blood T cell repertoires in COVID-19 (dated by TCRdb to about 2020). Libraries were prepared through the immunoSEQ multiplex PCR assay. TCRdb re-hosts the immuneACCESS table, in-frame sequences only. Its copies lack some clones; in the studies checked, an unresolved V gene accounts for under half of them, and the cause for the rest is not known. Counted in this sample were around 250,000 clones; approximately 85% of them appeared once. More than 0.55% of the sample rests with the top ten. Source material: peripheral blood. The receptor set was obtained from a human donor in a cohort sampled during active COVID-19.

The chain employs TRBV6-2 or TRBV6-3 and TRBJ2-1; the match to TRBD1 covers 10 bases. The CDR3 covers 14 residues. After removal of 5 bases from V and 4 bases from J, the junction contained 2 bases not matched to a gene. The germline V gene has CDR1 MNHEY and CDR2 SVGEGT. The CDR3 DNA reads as TGTGCCAGCAGTGGACAGGGGGGGTACAATGAGCAGTTCTTC. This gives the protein CASSGQGGYNEQFF.

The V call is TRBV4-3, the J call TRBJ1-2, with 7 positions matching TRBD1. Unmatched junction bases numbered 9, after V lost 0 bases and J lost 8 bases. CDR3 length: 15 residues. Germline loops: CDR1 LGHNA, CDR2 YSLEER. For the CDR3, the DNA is TGCGCCAGCAGCCAAGAAAGAGACAGGGTCTCCGGCTACACCTTC. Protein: CASSQERDRVSGYTF.

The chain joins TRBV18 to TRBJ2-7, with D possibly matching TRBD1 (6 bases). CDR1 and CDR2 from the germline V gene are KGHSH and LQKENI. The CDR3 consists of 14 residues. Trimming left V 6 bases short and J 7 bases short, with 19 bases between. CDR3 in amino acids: CASSPVVSGEEQYF. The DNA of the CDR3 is TGTGCCAGCTCCCCCGTCGTATCAGGGGAAGAGCAGTACTTC.

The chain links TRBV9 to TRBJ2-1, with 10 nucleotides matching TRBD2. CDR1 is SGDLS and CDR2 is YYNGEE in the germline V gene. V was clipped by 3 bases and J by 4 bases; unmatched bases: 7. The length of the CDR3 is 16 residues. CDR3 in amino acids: CASSARTSGRYNEQFF. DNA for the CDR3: TGTGCCAGCAGCGCCCGGACTAGCGGACGTTACAATGAGCAGTTCTTC.

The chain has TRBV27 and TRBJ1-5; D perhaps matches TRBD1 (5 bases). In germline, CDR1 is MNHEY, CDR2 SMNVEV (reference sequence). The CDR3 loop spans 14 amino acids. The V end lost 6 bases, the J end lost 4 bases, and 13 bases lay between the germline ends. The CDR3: CASSHNGGNQPQHF. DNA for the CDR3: TGTGCCAGCAGCCACAACGGGGGGAATCAGCCCCAGCATTTT.

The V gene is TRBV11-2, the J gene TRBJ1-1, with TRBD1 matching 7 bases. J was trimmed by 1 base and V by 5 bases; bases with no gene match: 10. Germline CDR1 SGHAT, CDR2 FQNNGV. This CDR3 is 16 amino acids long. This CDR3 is CASSPSAGTANTEAFF. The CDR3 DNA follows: TGTGCCAGCAGCCCCAGCGCCGGGACAGCGAACACTGAAGCTTTCTTT.

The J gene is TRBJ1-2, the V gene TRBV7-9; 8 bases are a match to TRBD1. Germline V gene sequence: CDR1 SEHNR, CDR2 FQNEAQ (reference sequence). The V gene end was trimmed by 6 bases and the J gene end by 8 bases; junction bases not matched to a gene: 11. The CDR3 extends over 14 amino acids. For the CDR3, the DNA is TGTGCCAGCAGGTTGTCAGGACAGGGTGGGGGCTACACCTTC. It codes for CASRLSGQGGGYTF.

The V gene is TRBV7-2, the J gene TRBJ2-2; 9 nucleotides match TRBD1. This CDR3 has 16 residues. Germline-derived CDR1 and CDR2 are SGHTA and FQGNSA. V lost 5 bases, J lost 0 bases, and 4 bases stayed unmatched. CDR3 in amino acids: CASSKGTGSNTGELFF. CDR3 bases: TGTGCCAGCAGCAAAGGGACAGGGTCGAACACCGGGGAGCTGTTTTTT. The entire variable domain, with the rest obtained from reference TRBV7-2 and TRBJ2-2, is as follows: GAGVSQSPSNKVTEKGKDVELRCDPISGHTALYWYRQSLGQGLEFLIYFQGNSAPDKSGLPSDRFSAERTGGSVSTLTIQRTQQEDSAVYLCASSKGTGSNTGELFFGEGSRLTVL.

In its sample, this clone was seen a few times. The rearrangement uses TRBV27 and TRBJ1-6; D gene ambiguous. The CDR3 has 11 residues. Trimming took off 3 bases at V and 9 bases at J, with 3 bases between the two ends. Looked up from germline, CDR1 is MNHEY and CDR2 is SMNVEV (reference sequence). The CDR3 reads CASSFSSPLHF. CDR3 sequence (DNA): TGTGCCAGCAGTTTCAGTTCACCCCTCCACTTT.

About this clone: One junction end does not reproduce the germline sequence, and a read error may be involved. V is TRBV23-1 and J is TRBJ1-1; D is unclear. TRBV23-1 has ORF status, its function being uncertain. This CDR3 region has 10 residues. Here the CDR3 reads CASLDTEAFF. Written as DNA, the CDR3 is TGCGCCAGTTTAGACACCGAAGCTTTCTTT.

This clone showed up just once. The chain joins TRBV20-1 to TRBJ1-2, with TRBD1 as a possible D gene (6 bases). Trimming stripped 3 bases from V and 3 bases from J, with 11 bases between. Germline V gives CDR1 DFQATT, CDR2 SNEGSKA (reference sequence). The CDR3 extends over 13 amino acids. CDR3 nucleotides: TGCAGTGCTAGTTTGGCAGGGGACTATGGCTACACCTTC. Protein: CSASLAGDYGYTF.

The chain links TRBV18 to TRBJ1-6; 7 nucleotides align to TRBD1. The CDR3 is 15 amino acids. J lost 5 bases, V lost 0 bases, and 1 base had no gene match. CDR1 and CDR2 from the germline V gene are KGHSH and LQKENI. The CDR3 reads CASSPPQGDNSPLHF. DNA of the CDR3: TGTGCCAGCTCACCACCGCAGGGGGATAATTCACCCCTCCACTTT. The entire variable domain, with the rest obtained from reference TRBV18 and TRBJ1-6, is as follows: NAGVMQNPRHLVRRRGQEARLRCSPMKGHSHVYWYRQLPEEGLKFMVYLQKENIIDESGMPKERFSAEFPKEGPSILRIQQVVRGDSAAYFCASSPPQGDNSPLHFGNGTRLTVT.

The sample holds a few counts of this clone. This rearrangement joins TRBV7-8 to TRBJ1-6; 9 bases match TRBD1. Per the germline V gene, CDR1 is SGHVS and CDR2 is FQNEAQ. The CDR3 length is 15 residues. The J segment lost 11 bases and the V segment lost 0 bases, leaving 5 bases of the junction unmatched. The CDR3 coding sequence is TGTGCCAGCAGCTTAGCGGGGACAGGGAAGACACCCCTCCACTTT. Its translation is CASSLAGTGKTPLHF. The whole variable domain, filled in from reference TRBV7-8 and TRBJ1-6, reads GAGVSQSPRYKVAKRGQDVALRCDPISGHVSLFWYQQALGQGPEFLTYFQNEAQLDKSGLPSDRFFAERPEGSVSTLKIQRTQQEDSAVYLCASSLAGTGKTPLHFGNGTRLTVT.

CDR3 sequence: CATSDLRTGGGYTF. The CDR3 DNA follows: TGTGCCACCAGTGATTTGCGGACAGGGGGAGGCTACACCTTC. The rearrangement joins TRBV24-1 to TRBJ1-2, with 10 bases identical to TRBD1. CDR3 length: 14 amino acids. V trimming: 0 bases; J trimming: 8 bases; junction bases outside the gene matches: 2. Germline V gives CDR1 KGHDR, CDR2 SFDVKD.

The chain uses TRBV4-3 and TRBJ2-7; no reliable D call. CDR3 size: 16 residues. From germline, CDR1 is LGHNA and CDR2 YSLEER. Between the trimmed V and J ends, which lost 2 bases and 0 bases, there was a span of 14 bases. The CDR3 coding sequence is TGCGCCAGCAGCCAAACCGACTCGTCCCCCTCCTACGAGCAGTACTTC. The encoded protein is CASSQTDSSPSYEQYF.

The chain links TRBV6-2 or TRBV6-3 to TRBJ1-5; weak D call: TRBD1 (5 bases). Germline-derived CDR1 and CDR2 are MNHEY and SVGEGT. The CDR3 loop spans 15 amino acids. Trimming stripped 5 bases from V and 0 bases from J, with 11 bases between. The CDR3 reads CASSEDIISNQPQHF. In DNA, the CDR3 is TGTGCCAGCAGTGAGGACATTATTAGCAATCAGCCCCAGCATTTT.

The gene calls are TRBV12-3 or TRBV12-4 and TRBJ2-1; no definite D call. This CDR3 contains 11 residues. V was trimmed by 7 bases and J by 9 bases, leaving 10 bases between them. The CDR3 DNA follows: TGTGCCAGCAAGGCGTGGAGTGAGCAGTTCTTC. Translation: CASKAWSEQFF.

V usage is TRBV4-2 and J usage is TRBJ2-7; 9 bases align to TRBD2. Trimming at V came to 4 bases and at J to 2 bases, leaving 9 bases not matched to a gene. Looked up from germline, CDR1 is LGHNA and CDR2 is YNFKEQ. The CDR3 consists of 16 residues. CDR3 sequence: CASSLTPPSGTYEQYF. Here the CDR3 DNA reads TGTGCCAGCAGCCTGACCCCCCCTAGCGGGACCTACGAGCAGTACTTC.

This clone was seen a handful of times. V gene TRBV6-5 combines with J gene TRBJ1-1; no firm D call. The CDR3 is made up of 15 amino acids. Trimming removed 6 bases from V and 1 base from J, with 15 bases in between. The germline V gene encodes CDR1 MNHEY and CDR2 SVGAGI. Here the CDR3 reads CASRPLIHSNTEAFF. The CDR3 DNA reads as TGTGCCAGCAGGCCTTTAATACATTCGAACACTGAAGCTTTCTTT.

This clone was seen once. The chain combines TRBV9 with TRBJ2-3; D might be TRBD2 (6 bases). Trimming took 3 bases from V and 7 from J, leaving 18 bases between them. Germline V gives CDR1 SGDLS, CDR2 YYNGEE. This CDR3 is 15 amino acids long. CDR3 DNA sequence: TGTGCCAGCAGCGCGGCACTAGCACGAGGAAATACGCAGTATTTT. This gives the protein CASSAALARGNTQYF.

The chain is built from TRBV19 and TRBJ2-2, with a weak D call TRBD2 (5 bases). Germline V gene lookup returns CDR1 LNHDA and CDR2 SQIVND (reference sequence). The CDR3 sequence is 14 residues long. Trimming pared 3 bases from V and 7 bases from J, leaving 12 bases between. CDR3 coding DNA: TGTGCCAGTAGTATTCAGCCCGGGGTCGGGGAGCTGTTTTTT. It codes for CASSIQPGVGELFF.

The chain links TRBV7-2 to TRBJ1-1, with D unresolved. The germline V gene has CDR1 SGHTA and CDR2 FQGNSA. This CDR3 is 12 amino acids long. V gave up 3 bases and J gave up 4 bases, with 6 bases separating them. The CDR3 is CASSFLGTEAFF. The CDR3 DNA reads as TGTGCCAGCAGCTTTCTAGGCACTGAAGCTTTCTTT.

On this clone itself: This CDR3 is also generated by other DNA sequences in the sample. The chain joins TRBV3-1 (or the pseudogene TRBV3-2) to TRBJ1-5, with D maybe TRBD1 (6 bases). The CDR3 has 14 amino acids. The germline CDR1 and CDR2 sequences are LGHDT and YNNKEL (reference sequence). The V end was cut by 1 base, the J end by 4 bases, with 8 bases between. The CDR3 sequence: CASSQGQGNQPQHF. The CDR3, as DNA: TGTGCCAGCAGCCAAGGCCAGGGGAATCAGCCCCAGCATTTT.

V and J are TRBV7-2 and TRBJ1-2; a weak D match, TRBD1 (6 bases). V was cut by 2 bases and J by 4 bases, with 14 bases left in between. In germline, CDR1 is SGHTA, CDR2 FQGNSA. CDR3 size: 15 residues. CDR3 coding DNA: TGTGCCAGCAGCTTATTGGGACAAACTCTCTATGGCTACACCTTC. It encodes CASSLLGQTLYGYTF.

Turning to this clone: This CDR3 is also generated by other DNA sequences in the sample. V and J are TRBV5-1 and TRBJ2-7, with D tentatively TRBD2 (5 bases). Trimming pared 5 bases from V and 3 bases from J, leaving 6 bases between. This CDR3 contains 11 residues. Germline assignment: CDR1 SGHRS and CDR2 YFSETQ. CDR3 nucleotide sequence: TGCGCCAGCAGTGCGGGCTACGAGCAGTACTTC. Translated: CASSAGYEQYF.